These 5 T cell receptor beta chains were all obtained from the same sample, sequenced in a study of T-cell reconstitution after alpha-beta-depleted transplantation in children. Preparing the TCRbeta library involved the use of unique molecular identifiers. TCRdb redid the calling of the PCR reads with MiXCR, one entry per CDR3 protein. The sample has 450,000 to 600,000 distinct CDR3 sequences; 10% to 13% are singletons. The specimen comprised PBMCs, sampled before TCRalphabeta/CD19-depleted stem cell transplant. The origin of the receptors is a child aged 2 to 15 with inherited bone marrow failure, due to receive a stem cell transplant.

This rearrangement joins TRBV12-5 to TRBJ2-1; unclear D gene. V lost 0 bases to trimming and J lost 9 bases, with 9 bases between them. CDR3 length: 13 residues. In germline, CDR1 is LGHNT, CDR2 FRNRAP. CDR3 DNA sequence: TGTGCTAGTGGTTTGGTGTCTGTGGGTGAGCAGTTCTTC. It codes for CASGLVSVGEQFF.

This clonotype has only a few counts. This chain joins TRBV7-9 and TRBJ2-7; 13 nucleotides agree with TRBD2. Losses at the gene ends were 7 bases for V and 6 bases for J; bases not matched to a gene: 9. CDR3 size: 15 residues. Per germline, CDR1 SEHNR and CDR2 FQNEAQ (reference sequence). The CDR3: CASTLGRTSGSEQYF. In nucleotides, the CDR3 is TGTGCCAGCACCCTAGGTCGGACTAGCGGGAGCGAGCAGTACTTC.

This clonotype was counted many times. The J gene is TRBJ2-5, the V gene TRBV5-5; no firm D call. The germline gives CDR1 SGHKS, CDR2 YYEKEE (reference sequence). The CDR3 runs to 14 residues. V lost 0 bases and J 3 bases, leaving 9 bases between the germline ends. CDR3 residues: CASSLGPREETQYF. CDR3 nucleotide sequence: TGTGCCAGCAGCTTGGGACCGAGAGAAGAGACCCAGTACTTC.

The rearrangement links TRBV5-1 to TRBJ2-5; TRBD1 or TRBD2 may be the D gene (6 bases each). Trimming left V 1 base short and J 5 bases short, with 18 bases between. The CDR3 sequence is 16 residues long. Looked up from germline, CDR1 is SGHRS and CDR2 is YFSETQ. The CDR3 region is CASSLSFRGRGETQYF. The CDR3 DNA reads TGCGCCAGCAGCTTGTCTTTCCGGGGGCGTGGGGAGACCCAGTACTTC. Drawing the rest from reference TRBV5-1 and TRBJ2-5, the complete variable domain is KAGVTQTPRYLIKTRGQQVTLSCSPISGHRSVSWYQQTPGQGLQFLFEYFSETQRNKGNFPGRFSGRQFSNSRSEMNVSTLELGDSALYLCASSLSFRGRGETQYFGPGTRLLVL.

The chain uses TRBV30 and TRBJ2-2; a possible D gene is TRBD2 (7 bases). From germline, CDR1 is GTSNPN and CDR2 SVGIG (reference sequence). This CDR3 has 14 amino acids. CDR3 in amino acids: CAGGGRMNTGELFF. Written as DNA, the CDR3 is TGTGCGGGAGGGGGACGGATGAACACCGGGGAGCTGTTTTTT. Supplemented by reference TRBV30 and TRBJ2-2, the full variable domain reads SQTIHQWPATLVQPVGSPLSLECTVEGTSNPNLYWYRQAAGRGLQLLFYSVGIGQISSEVPQNLSASRPQDRQFILSSKKLLLSDSGFYLCAGGGRMNTGELFFGEGSRLTVL.